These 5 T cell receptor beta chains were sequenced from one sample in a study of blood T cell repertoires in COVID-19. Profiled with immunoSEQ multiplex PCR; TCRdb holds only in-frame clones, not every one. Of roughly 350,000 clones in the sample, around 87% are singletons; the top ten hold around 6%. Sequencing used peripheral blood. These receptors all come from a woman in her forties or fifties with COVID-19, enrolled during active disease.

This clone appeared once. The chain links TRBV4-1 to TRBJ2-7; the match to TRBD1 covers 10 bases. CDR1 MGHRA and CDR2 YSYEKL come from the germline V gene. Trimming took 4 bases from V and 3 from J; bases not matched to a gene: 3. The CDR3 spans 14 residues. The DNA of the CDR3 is TGCGCCAGCAGCCGTGGGACAGGGGTCTACGAGCAGTACTTC. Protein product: CASSRGTGVYEQYF.

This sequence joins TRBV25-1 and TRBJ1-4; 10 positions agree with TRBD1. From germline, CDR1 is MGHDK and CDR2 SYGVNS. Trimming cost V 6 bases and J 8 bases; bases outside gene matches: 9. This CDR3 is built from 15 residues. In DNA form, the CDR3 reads TGTGCCAGCAGGCCCGACAGGGGGCTAGGAGAAAAACTGTTTTTT. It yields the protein CASRPDRGLGEKLFF.

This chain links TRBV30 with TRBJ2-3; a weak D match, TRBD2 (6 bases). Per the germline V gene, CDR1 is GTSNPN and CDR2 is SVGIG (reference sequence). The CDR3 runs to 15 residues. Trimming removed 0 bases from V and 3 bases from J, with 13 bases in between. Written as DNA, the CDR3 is TGTGCCTGGAGTGTCGGGGTAGCGGTAACAGATACGCAGTATTTT. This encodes CAWSVGVAVTDTQYF. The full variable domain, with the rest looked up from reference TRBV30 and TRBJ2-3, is SQTIHQWPATLVQPVGSPLSLECTVEGTSNPNLYWYRQAAGRGLQLLFYSVGIGQISSEVPQNLSASRPQDRQFILSSKKLLLSDSGFYLCAWSVGVAVTDTQYFGPGTRLTVL.

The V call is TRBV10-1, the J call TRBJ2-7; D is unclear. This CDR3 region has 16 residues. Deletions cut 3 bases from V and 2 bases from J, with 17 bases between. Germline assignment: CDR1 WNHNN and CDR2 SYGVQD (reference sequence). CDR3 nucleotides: TGCGCCAGCAGTGAACCCGACGACTCGAGCACCTACGAGCAGTACTTC. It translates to CASSEPDDSSTYEQYF.

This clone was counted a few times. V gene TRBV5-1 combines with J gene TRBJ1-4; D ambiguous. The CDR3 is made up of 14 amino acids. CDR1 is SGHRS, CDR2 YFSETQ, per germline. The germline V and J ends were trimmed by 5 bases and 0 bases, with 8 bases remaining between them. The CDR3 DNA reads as TGCGCCAGCAGTTCGAGCACAACTAATGAAAAACTGTTTTTT. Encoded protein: CASSSSTTNEKLFF.